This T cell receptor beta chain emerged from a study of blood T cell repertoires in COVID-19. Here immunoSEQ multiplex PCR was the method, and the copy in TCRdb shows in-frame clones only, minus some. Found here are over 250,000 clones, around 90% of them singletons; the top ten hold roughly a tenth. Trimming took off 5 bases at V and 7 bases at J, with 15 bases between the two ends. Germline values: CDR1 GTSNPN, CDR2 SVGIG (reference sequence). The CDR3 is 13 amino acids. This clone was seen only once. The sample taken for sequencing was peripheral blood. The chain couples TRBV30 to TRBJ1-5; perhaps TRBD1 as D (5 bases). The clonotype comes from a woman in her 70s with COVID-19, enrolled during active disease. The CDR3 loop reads CAWDGGEDQPQHF. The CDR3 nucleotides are TGTGCCTGGGATGGAGGGGAGGACCAGCCCCAGCATTTT.